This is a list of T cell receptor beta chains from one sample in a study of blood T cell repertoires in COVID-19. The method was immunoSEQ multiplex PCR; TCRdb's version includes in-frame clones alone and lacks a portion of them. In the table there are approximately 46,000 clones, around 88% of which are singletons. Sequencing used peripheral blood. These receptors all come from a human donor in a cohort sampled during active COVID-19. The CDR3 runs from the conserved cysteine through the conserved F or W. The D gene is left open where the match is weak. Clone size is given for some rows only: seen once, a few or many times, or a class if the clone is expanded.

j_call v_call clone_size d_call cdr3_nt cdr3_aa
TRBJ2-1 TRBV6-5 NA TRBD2 TGTGCCAGCACGTCATTAGCGGGTTCCTACAATGAGCAGTTCTTC CASTSLAGSYNEQFF
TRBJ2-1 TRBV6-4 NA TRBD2 TGTGCCAGCAGTGACTCAGCGGGAGGCTACAATGAGCAGTTCTTC CASSDSAGGYNEQFF
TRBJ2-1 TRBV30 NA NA TGTGCCTGGAGTGTGACTGAGATCAATGAGCAGTTCTTC CAWSVTEINEQFF
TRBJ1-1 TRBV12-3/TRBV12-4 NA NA TGTGCCAGCAGTTTCACAGGGAGATCGGCTTTCTTT CASSFTGRSAFF
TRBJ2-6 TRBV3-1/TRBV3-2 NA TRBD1 TGTGCCAGCAGCGATGGGACAGACCCCTCTGGGGCCAACGTCCTGACTTTC CASSDGTDPSGANVLTF
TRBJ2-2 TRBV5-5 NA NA TGTGCCAGCAGCGCCACCGTAACTAGTGCGAACACCGGGGAGCTGTTTTTT CASSATVTSANTGELFF
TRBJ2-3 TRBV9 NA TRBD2 TGTGCCAGCAGCCCACTGACTAGCAGCACAGATACGCAGTATTTT CASSPLTSSTDTQYF
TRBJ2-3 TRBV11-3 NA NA TGTGCCAGCAGCTTAGGGCAGGCTAAGACAGATACGCAGTATTTT CASSLGQAKTDTQYF
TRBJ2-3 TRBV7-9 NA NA TGTGCCAGCAGCTCACAGGCAGATACGCAGTATTTT CASSSQADTQYF
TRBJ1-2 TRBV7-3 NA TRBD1 TGTGCCAGCAGCGAAGTGACAGGGAGTGGCTACACCTTC CASSEVTGSGYTF
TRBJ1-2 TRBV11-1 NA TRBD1 TGTGCCAGCAGCTTACAGGGGGCTGGCTACACCTTC CASSLQGAGYTF
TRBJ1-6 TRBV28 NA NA TGTGCCAGCAGTTTATTCCAGAACACCTATAATTCACCCCTCCACTTT CASSLFQNTYNSPLHF
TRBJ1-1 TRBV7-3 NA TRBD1 TGTGCCAGCAGCTCGACAGGGGGGTTAATGAACACTGAAGCTTTCTTT CASSSTGGLMNTEAFF
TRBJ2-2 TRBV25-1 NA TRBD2 TGTGCCAGCAGTGAATTTAGAACGGGAGGGCCGATCGGGGAGCTGTTTTTT CASSEFRTGGPIGELFF
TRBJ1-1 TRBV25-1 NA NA TGTGCCAGCAGTGAATGGGGCGACGCCTCGGCTGAAGCTTTCTTT CASSEWGDASAEAFF
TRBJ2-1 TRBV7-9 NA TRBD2 TGTGCCAGCACCCGGGGGGGGGCCGACAATGAGCAGTTCTTC CASTRGGADNEQFF
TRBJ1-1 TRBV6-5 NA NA TGTGCCAGCAGGGACAGCCCCGACACTGAAGCTTTCTTT CASRDSPDTEAFF
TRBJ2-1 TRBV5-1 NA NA TGCGCCAGCAGCTTGGCAGACCAGGGCTACAATGAGCAGTTCTTC CASSLADQGYNEQFF
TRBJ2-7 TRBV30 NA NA TGTGCCTGGAATCCAGGGCACTCCTACGAGCAGTACTTC CAWNPGHSYEQYF
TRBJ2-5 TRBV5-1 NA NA TGCGCCAGCAGCTTACCGGGACAAATCTCAGTTGAACGTCGGAGAGAGACCCAGTACTTC CASSLPGQISVERRRETQYF
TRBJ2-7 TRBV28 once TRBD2 TGTGCCAGCAGTTCCACCGGGACTAGCGGCGCCTACGAGCAGTACTTC CASSSTGTSGAYEQYF
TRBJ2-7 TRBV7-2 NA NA TGTGCCAGCAGCTCCGTTTCAGGGAACCCCTACGAGCAGTACTTC CASSSVSGNPYEQYF
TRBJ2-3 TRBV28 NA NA TGTGCCAGCAGTTTCCTGACTAGACCCGGCACAGATACGCAGTATTTT CASSFLTRPGTDTQYF